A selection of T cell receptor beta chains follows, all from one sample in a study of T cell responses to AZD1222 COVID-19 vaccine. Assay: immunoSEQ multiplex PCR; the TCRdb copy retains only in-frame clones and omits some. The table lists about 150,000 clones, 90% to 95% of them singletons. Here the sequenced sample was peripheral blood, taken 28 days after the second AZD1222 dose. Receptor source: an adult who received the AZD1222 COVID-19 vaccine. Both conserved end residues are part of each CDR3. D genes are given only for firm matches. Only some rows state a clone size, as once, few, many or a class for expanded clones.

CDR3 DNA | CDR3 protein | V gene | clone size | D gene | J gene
TGTGCCAGCCGGGCCGTGTGGGGGGACACTGAAGCTTTCTTT | CASRAVWGDTEAFF | TRBV28 | few | NA | TRBJ1-1
TGCGCCAGCAGCTTGGACAGGGCAACCACAGATACGCAGTATTTT | CASSLDRATTDTQYF | TRBV5-1 | NA | NA | TRBJ2-3
TGCGCCAGCAGTAGACCGGGACAGGGGGCGGATACGCAGTATTTT | CASSRPGQGADTQYF | TRBV10-2 | NA | TRBD1 | TRBJ2-3
TGTGCCAGCAGCGTTTCAGCGGGAGGTTCAGATACGCAGTATTTT | CASSVSAGGSDTQYF | TRBV9 | NA | TRBD2 | TRBJ2-3
TGTGCCAGCAGCCAAGATGGGACAGGCAATGAAAAACTGTTTTTT | CASSQDGTGNEKLFF | TRBV4-2 | NA | TRBD1 | TRBJ1-4
TGTGCCATCAGTGAGTCGGGCAGGGAAGCTTTCTTT | CAISESGREAFF | TRBV10-3 | NA | NA | TRBJ1-1
TGTGCCAGCAGCTTAACTCCCGGGGGGGCAGATACGCAGTATTTT | CASSLTPGGADTQYF | TRBV7-9 | NA | TRBD2 | TRBJ2-3
TGTGCCAGCAGGGACAGGGAGGGAAATCAGCCCCAGCATTTT | CASRDREGNQPQHF | TRBV27 | NA | TRBD1 | TRBJ1-5
TGTGCTAGTGGGCGGACAGGGTTGACCGGGGAGCTGTTTTTT | CASGRTGLTGELFF | TRBV12-5 | NA | TRBD1 | TRBJ2-2
TGTGCCGGTGGACGGCGTAATGTCTACGAGCAGTACTTC | CAGGRRNVYEQYF | TRBV2 | NA | NA | TRBJ2-7
TGCGCCAGCATGAGCACCGCCTACGAGCAGTACTTC | CASMSTAYEQYF | TRBV10-2 | NA | NA | TRBJ2-7
TGTGCCAGCAGCTCCACGACAGGGTTCGCTGAAGCTTTCTTT | CASSSTTGFAEAFF | TRBV11-2 | many | TRBD1 | TRBJ1-1
TGTGCCAGCAGTTTAGATCAGCCCCAGCATTTT | CASSLDQPQHF | TRBV28 | NA | NA | TRBJ1-5
TGTGCTAGTGGTTTGCCACAAAGCAGTCTAGCGGGGGGGCTGGGTCGGCAGTTCTTC | CASGLPQSSLAGGLGRQFF | TRBV12-5 | NA | TRBD2 | TRBJ2-1
TGTGCCAGCAGTTTACGACTAGCCTCCTACGAGCAGTACTTC | CASSLRLASYEQYF | TRBV5-6 | few | TRBD2 | TRBJ2-7
TGCGCCAGCAGCCAAGATCAGGTGGCGGGGAGCCGCACAGATACGCAGTATTTT | CASSQDQVAGSRTDTQYF | TRBV4-1 | once | NA | TRBJ2-3
TGTGCCAGCAGGGAAGGACTAGCGGGAAGCTACGAGCAGTACTTC | CASREGLAGSYEQYF | TRBV6-1 | few | TRBD2 | TRBJ2-7
TGTGCCAGCAGCGGGGGGGGCACTGAAGCTTTCTTT | CASSGGGTEAFF | TRBV9 | once | NA | TRBJ1-1
TGTGCCAGTAGTATAGCGCCAGGAGGCCTAGGCTACACCTTC | CASSIAPGGLGYTF | TRBV19 | NA | NA | TRBJ1-2
TGTGCCTGGAGTACCCGTAAACACGGGCCTGGAAACACCATATATTTT | CAWSTRKHGPGNTIYF | TRBV30 | NA | NA | TRBJ1-3
TGTGCCAGCAGCCCCGGGACAGGCTGGACTGAAGCTTTCTTT | CASSPGTGWTEAFF | TRBV6-5 | NA | TRBD1 | TRBJ1-1
TGTGCCACCGCCTTGGGGTCTGAAGCTTTCTTT | CATALGSEAFF | TRBV25-1 | NA | NA | TRBJ1-1
TGTGCCAGCAGCCAACCTGCTCAATCCTACGAGCAGTACTTC | CASSQPAQSYEQYF | TRBV6-2/TRBV6-3 | NA | NA | TRBJ2-7
TGTGCCACCAGTGACCCCAGCGTGTCCGGGGAGCTGTTTTTT | CATSDPSVSGELFF | TRBV24-1 | NA | NA | TRBJ2-2
TGTGCCAGCTCACCCACAGGGCACCCCGGGGAGCTGTTTTTT | CASSPTGHPGELFF | TRBV18 | NA | NA | TRBJ2-2
TGTGCCAGTAGGCGCACAGGGGGGGGTCAGCCCCAGCATTTT | CASRRTGGGQPQHF | TRBV19 | NA | TRBD1 | TRBJ1-5
TGTGCCAGTAGGGGACAGGGGATGACTGAAGCTTTCTTT | CASRGQGMTEAFF | TRBV19 | NA | TRBD1 | TRBJ1-1
TGTGCCAGCAGCCAGGGACTGAGCGGGGGGGCCTCAGATACGCAGTATTTT | CASSQGLSGGASDTQYF | TRBV3-1/TRBV3-2 | NA | TRBD2 | TRBJ2-3
TGTGCCAGCAGCCTCCTTGGTAGAGGGAGACGGACTGAAGCTTTCTTT | CASSLLGRGRRTEAFF | TRBV7-2 | NA | NA | TRBJ1-1
TGCGCCAGCAGCCAAGAAAGACTAGCTGGGAATGAGCAGTTCTTC | CASSQERLAGNEQFF | TRBV4-1 | NA | TRBD2 | TRBJ2-1
TGTGCCAGCAGCAGGGGTAACTACGAGCAGTACTTC | CASSRGNYEQYF | TRBV11-3 | NA | NA | TRBJ2-7
TGTGCCAGCAGCCAAGCGACCCCTCCCATAGGGCAAGCTTTCTTT | CASSQATPPIGQAFF | TRBV3-1/TRBV3-2 | once | NA | TRBJ1-1
TGTGCCAGCAGGATACCGGGACAGGGTCAATACGAGCAGTACTTC | CASRIPGQGQYEQYF | TRBV2 | NA | TRBD1 | TRBJ2-7
TGTGCCAGCAGCTTAGACCCAACCAGGACAGGCGAGCGTGGCTACACCTTC | CASSLDPTRTGERGYTF | TRBV11-3 | once | TRBD1 | TRBJ1-2
TGTGCCAGCAGCTTAGCCCCCCAGCTCCACCGGTCTGAAAAACTGTTTTTT | CASSLAPQLHRSEKLFF | TRBV7-6 | NA | NA | TRBJ1-4
TGTGCCACTCCAGGGGGCGCTTCCCCCACAGATACGCAGTATTTT | CATPGGASPTDTQYF | TRBV2 | NA | TRBD1 | TRBJ2-3
TGTGCCAGCATTTCCCGGGGGGGGGAAGCTTTCTTT | CASISRGGEAFF | TRBV2 | NA | NA | TRBJ1-1